This TCR beta chain was found in a study of cytomegalovirus exposure and HLA in healthy donors. As for the study in general: The early release's HLA-typed donors yielded some 85 million unique TCRs. Study conclusions and caveats: About 87% or about 30% of the time was how often most TCR beta V segments were productive, according to an earlier analysis.

The CDR3 extends over 15 amino acids. Per the germline V gene, CDR1 is SGHTA and CDR2 is FQGNSA. Trimming took off 5 bases at V and 4 bases at J, with 17 bases between the two ends. With respect to this clone: Its antigen is as yet unknown.

It was with 60 Vbeta and 13 Jbeta primers that the PCR ran. The assay was immunoSEQ multiplex PCR, and TCRdb's table has in-frame clones only and misses some. The table lists 100,000 or so clones, approximately 79% of them singletons. The chain links TRBV7-2 to TRBJ1-2; D gene ambiguous. The receptor was derived from a man under 40 in good health and CMV-seropositive. Specimen: PBMCs. DNA for the CDR3: TGTGCCAGCAGCGCCGGTCGATCTCCCCGCTATGGCTACACCTTC. The encoded protein is CASSAGRSPRYGYTF.